This T cell receptor (beta chain) derives from a study of T cell repertoires in cytomegalovirus infection. Study results and limitations: CMV-specific HLA-C-restricted TCR beta clonotypes dominated the ex vivo response. Totalled public TCR beta family frequency picked out people who carried CMV plus the relevant HLA.

A note on this clonotype: The antigen remains unidentified.

Germline V gene lookup returns CDR1 SGHDT and CDR2 YYEEEE. Trimming stripped 9 bases from V and 7 bases from J, with 14 bases between. CDR3 size: 13 residues. TCRdb reprocessed the reads via MiXCR and lists one record per CDR3 protein. The table has 100,000 or so distinct CDR3 sequences, more than 20% seen once. V gene TRBV5-6 combines with J gene TRBJ1-6; a weak D match, TRBD1 (5 bases). Sequencing was performed on CD8+ T cells from PBMCs. The sequence was obtained from a human donor in good health (CMV status not recorded). Some clones in this sample may be carry-over from other donors' samples. The CDR3 sequence: CATGTGINSPLHF. In nucleotides, the CDR3 is TGTGCCACAGGGACGGGGATAAATTCACCCCTCCACTTT.